The next 18 T cell receptor beta chains were all read from a single sample in a study of blood T cells in healthy people across ages. Primed by a sample-barcoded 5' primer and a J-beta primer mix, a second PCR proceeded for 7 to 11 cycles. Each CDR3 protein gets one entry after TCRdb re-called the 5' RACE reads with MiXCR. There are 600,000 to 800,000 distinct CDR3 sequences in the sample; 40% to 65% occur only once, and roughly 13% lies in the top ten. The sequenced material came from blood. All receptors come from an elderly woman in good health.

This clonotype was counted only a few times. The chain employs TRBV20-1 and TRBJ1-5; D possibly corresponds to TRBD1 (6 bases). Trimming removed 6 bases at V and 9 bases at J, with 21 bases between. The CDR3 loop spans 14 amino acids. The germline V gene encodes CDR1 DFQATT and CDR2 SNEGSKA (reference sequence). In DNA, the CDR3 is TGCAGTGCCCCCCCCCAGGGGTGGACATGGCCCCAGCATTTT. This sequence encodes CSAPPQGWTWPQHF.

This clonotype was counted a few times. The chain links TRBV19 to TRBJ2-5; tentatively, D is TRBD2 (6 bases). CDR1 is LNHDA and CDR2 is SQIVND in the germline V gene (reference sequence). The CDR3 runs to 14 residues. V was shortened by 4 bases and J by 1 base, with 10 bases between the two germline ends. CDR3 sequence (DNA): TGTGCCAGTAGTAGTCGGACTATCCAAGAGACCCAGTACTTC. Translation: CASSSRTIQETQYF.

The chain has TRBV7-9 and TRBJ1-5; the match to TRBD1 covers 7 bases. Germline CDR1 is SEHNR and CDR2 is FQNEAQ (reference sequence). V was pared by 5 bases and J by 4 bases, with 5 bases of the junction left unmatched. The CDR3 runs to 14 residues. The CDR3 DNA reads as TGTGCCAGCAGCGACCCGACAGGGAATCAGCCCCAGCATTTT. It encodes CASSDPTGNQPQHF.

The chain uses TRBV7-2 and TRBJ2-2, with D tentatively TRBD2 (5 bases). This CDR3 is built from 17 residues. Deletions cut 2 bases from V and 7 bases from J, with 20 bases between. Germline assignment: CDR1 SGHTA and CDR2 FQGNSA. The CDR3 loop is CASSLTPVIGDVGELFF. The CDR3, as DNA: TGTGCCAGCAGCTTAACGCCAGTGATCGGGGATGTCGGGGAGCTGTTTTTT.

This clonotype has ten or more counts. Written as DNA, the CDR3 is TGCAGCGTTGAGGCAGCTATGAACACTGAAGCTTTCTTT. Encoded protein: CSVEAAMNTEAFF. This chain links TRBV29-1 with TRBJ1-1, with no clear D. The germline gives CDR1 SQVTM, CDR2 ANQGSEA. The CDR3 length is 13 residues. Trimming removed 3 bases at V and 0 bases at J, with 8 bases between.

V and J are TRBV29-1 and TRBJ2-6, with D possibly matching TRBD1 (5 bases). The CDR3 loop spans 15 amino acids. CDR1 is SQVTM and CDR2 is ANQGSEA in the germline V gene. V was shortened by 6 bases and J by 0 bases, with 12 bases between the two germline ends. Written as DNA, the CDR3 is TGCAGCGTCTCGACAGTCGCCTCTGGGGCCAACGTCCTGACTTTC. Translated, it gives CSVSTVASGANVLTF.

At least ten counts were recorded for this clonotype. This chain connects TRBV29-1 to TRBJ2-3; D not resolved. Trimming cost V 8 bases and J 3 bases, with 12 bases left between them. The CDR3 consists of 12 residues. Per the germline V gene, CDR1 is SQVTM and CDR2 is ANQGSEA. CDR3 in amino acids: CSYDAGTDTQYF. The CDR3 region has the DNA TGCAGCTATGACGCCGGGACAGATACGCAGTATTTT.

The table lists this clonotype with many counts. The chain recombines TRBV20-1 with TRBJ2-1; 7 bases fit TRBD1. Germline V gene sequence: CDR1 DFQATT, CDR2 SNEGSKA (reference sequence). The CDR3 spans 16 residues. The ends lost 6 bases at V and 2 bases at J; junction bases unmatched: 13. CDR3 bases: TGCAGTGCCAGAACCTTAAAGGGGGCGGCCTACAATGAGCAGTTCTTC. Translated: CSARTLKGAAYNEQFF.

The chain uses TRBV6-1 and TRBJ2-1, with 13 positions matching TRBD2. The V gene end was trimmed by 5 bases and the J gene end by 10 bases; junction bases not matched to a gene: 14. The CDR3 has 17 amino acids. CDR1 and CDR2 from the germline V gene are MNHNS and SASEGT. This chain's CDR3 is CASSTARTSGGPKEQFF. The CDR3 bases are TGTGCCAGCAGTACCGCCAGGACTAGCGGGGGACCTAAAGAGCAGTTCTTC.

The chain couples TRBV21-1 to TRBJ2-3; the table's TRBD1 call for D was not verified on the DNA. TRBV21-1 is flagged as a pseudogene. The CDR3 runs 15 residues. The CDR3 nucleotides read TGTGCCAGCAGCAACTACGACCGGGGCACAGATACGCAGTATTTT. Translation gives CASSNYDRGTDTQYF.

In nucleotides, the CDR3 is TGCAGTGCTACGAGGCCGGACAGGGAACCAAAAGCTTTCTTT. It specifies CSATRPDREPKAFF. The chain recombines TRBV20-1 with TRBJ1-1; TRBD1 agrees at 8 bases. The CDR3 totals 14 residues. V was clipped by 4 bases and J by 9 bases; unmatched bases: 13. Germline-derived CDR1 and CDR2 are DFQATT and SNEGSKA (reference sequence).

This clonotype came up a few times. The V and J genes are TRBV28 and TRBJ2-3; a weak D match, TRBD2 (7 bases). The germline V and J ends were trimmed by 7 bases and 4 bases, with 15 bases remaining between them. Germline V gene data show CDR1 as MDHEN and CDR2 as SYDVKM. CDR3 length: 14 residues. Here the CDR3 reads CASTQGGEADTQYF. CDR3 in DNA: TGTGCCAGCACTCAAGGGGGGGAAGCAGATACGCAGTATTTT.

CDR3 sequence (DNA): TGCAGTGCTAGAGATCTGCGACGGAACTCCTACAATGAGCAGTTCTTC. Amino acid sequence: CSARDLRRNSYNEQFF. The chain combines TRBV20-1 with TRBJ2-1; D remains ambiguous. The CDR3 loop spans 16 amino acids. Germline values: CDR1 DFQATT, CDR2 SNEGSKA (reference sequence). Trimming pared 0 bases from V and 0 bases from J, leaving 12 bases between.

The rearrangement links TRBV6-5 to TRBJ2-6; D could derive from TRBD1 or TRBD2 (5 bases each). The germline V gene has CDR1 MNHEY and CDR2 SVGAGI. V lost 2 bases and J 2 bases, leaving 10 bases between the germline ends. This CDR3 has 16 amino acids. The CDR3 DNA sequence: TGTGCCAGCAGTTACGAGGGGAGTACTGGGGCCAACGTCCTGACTTTC. As protein: CASSYEGSTGANVLTF.

The chain employs TRBV2 and TRBJ2-3; D possibly corresponds to TRBD2 (5 bases). Germline CDR1 and CDR2: SNHLY and FYNNEI. The CDR3 is 16 amino acids. The V gene lost 3 bases and the J gene lost 1 base, with 14 bases spanning the gap. CDR3: CASSEWVASRTDTQYF. The DNA of the CDR3 is TGTGCCAGCAGTGAGTGGGTAGCGAGTCGCACAGATACGCAGTATTTT.

The sample holds one count of this clonotype. This sequence joins TRBV12-3 or TRBV12-4 and TRBJ1-4; D is unclear. CDR3 length: 14 residues. The ends were cut back, 6 bases at V and 8 bases at J, with 16 bases in the middle. As DNA, the CDR3 is TGTGCCAGCAGGTCCGGACCCGAGGGAGAAAAACTGTTTTTT. Amino acid sequence: CASRSGPEGEKLFF.

Points on this clonotype: A much larger clone differs from this one at a single base, so this may be a read error. CDR3 sequence (DNA): TGTGCCGGCACTGGTGTGGTCACAGATACGCAGTATTTT. Translating gives CAGTGVVTDTQYF. This chain links TRBV2 with TRBJ2-3; D remains unclear. V was trimmed by 11 bases and J by 2 bases, leaving 14 bases between them. Germline CDR1 SNHLY, CDR2 FYNNEI. This CDR3 is built from 13 residues.

V usage is TRBV7-9 and J usage is TRBJ2-2; the D is unclear. CDR1 and CDR2 from the germline V gene are SEHNR and FQNEAQ (reference sequence). The V and J ends lost 2 bases and 13 bases respectively, with 11 bases between them. This CDR3 region has 12 residues. The CDR3 here is CASSLSYDRLFF. As DNA, the CDR3 is TGTGCCAGCAGCTTATCGTACGACCGGCTGTTTTTT.